The 30 T cell receptor beta chains below all came from one sample that was sequenced in a study of shared clonotypes between healthy human individuals (dated by TCRdb to 2019 to 2021). CD8 naive samples were obtained by positive selection for CCR7 among CD45RO-negative cells, yielding a CD45RA+CCR7+ population from which TemRA cells were excluded. Library preparation employed the immunoSEQ multiplex PCR assay. In its TCRdb copy, this immuneACCESS table keeps in-frame sequences only and misses some clones. Where compared with another copy, unresolved V genes explain less than half of these, and the others have no known cause. This sample lists around 2,100,000 clones; about 95% were detected once. Of the sample, around 1.2% falls within the top ten clones. Sequencing was carried out using naive CD8+ T cells sorted from blood. According to the study, the label for this sample's cell subset or site signals: CD45RA+CCR7+. Receptor source: a man aged 18 to 30 in good health.

This chain joins TRBV7-2 and TRBJ2-7; D perhaps matches TRBD2 (6 bases). Germline CDR1 and CDR2: SGHTA and FQGNSA. The CDR3 loop spans 15 amino acids. V lost 4 bases and J lost 0, with 13 bases in between. CDR3 sequence: CASSSRPSVSYEQYF. CDR3 coding DNA: TGTGCCAGCAGCTCCAGGCCTAGCGTCTCCTACGAGCAGTACTTC. Supplemented by reference TRBV7-2 and TRBJ2-7, the full variable domain reads GAGVSQSPSNKVTEKGKDVELRCDPISGHTALYWYRQSLGQGLEFLIYFQGNSAPDKSGLPSDRFSAERTGGSVSTLTIQRTQQEDSAVYLCASSSRPSVSYEQYFGPGTRLTVT.

Concerning this clone: The sample carries other DNA sequences with the same CDR3. V and J are TRBV29-1 and TRBJ1-1; D is ambiguous. Germline V gene lookup returns CDR1 SQVTM and CDR2 ANQGSEA. The CDR3 has 13 residues. Trimming removed 3 bases from V and 6 bases from J, with 14 bases in between. Here the CDR3 DNA reads TGCAGCGTTGAGGGCGGAGAGTTGCCTGAAGCTTTCTTT. It specifies CSVEGGELPEAFF.

V usage is TRBV15 and J usage is TRBJ2-7, with no clear D. Trimming shortened V by 5 bases and J by 0 bases, and 14 bases separated the two germline ends. In germline, CDR1 is LNHNV, CDR2 YYDKDF (reference sequence). There are 15 residues in the CDR3. CDR3 DNA sequence: TGTGCCACCAGCCAGATGAGGCACAGCTCCTACGAGCAGTACTTC. It encodes CATSQMRHSSYEQYF. Based on the CDR3 plus reference TRBV15 and TRBJ2-7, the full variable domain is DAMVIQNPRYQVTQFGKPVTLSCSQTLNHNVMYWYQQKSSQAPKLLFHYYDKDFNNEADTPDNFQSRRPNTSFCFLDIRSPGLGDTAMYLCATSQMRHSSYEQYFGPGTRLTVT.

The chain links TRBV27 to TRBJ2-7; D call uncertain. CDR1 is MNHEY, CDR2 SMNVEV, per germline (reference sequence). CDR3 length: 14 residues. V shed 5 bases and J shed 3 bases, with 14 bases lying between them. For the CDR3, the DNA is TGTGCCAGCAGTCATTATGGGCAGGACTACGAGCAGTACTTC. Amino acids: CASSHYGQDYEQYF.

The chain is built from TRBV9 and TRBJ2-1; possibly TRBD2 for D (6 bases). This CDR3 is built from 15 residues. V dropped 2 bases and J dropped 7 bases, with 16 bases sitting between them. The germline gives CDR1 SGDLS, CDR2 YYNGEE. The CDR3 protein is CASSVDGGARNEQFF. The CDR3 nucleotides are TGTGCCAGCAGCGTGGATGGAGGGGCGAGGAATGAGCAGTTCTTC.

The chain couples TRBV5-1 to TRBJ2-1, with a possible D match to TRBD1 (6 bases). V was trimmed by 0 bases and J by 3 bases, leaving 10 bases between them. Germline V lookup: CDR1 SGHRS, CDR2 YFSETQ. CDR3 length: 15 residues. CDR3 coding DNA: TGCGCCAGCAGCTTGGGGGACACGAGCTACAATGAGCAGTTCTTC. Amino acid sequence: CASSLGDTSYNEQFF.

The V gene is TRBV25-1, the J gene TRBJ1-2, with D perhaps TRBD1 (5 bases). Germline V gives CDR1 MGHDK, CDR2 SYGVNS. V gave up 3 bases and J gave up 4 bases, with 18 bases separating them. This CDR3 has 16 residues. The CDR3 loop reads CASSEGISGPAYGYTF. CDR3 nucleotides: TGTGCCAGCAGTGAGGGAATTTCGGGACCTGCCTATGGCTACACCTTC.

CDR3 residues: CASSVDDVLGPDTQYF. In DNA form, the CDR3 reads TGTGCCAGCAGCGTAGATGACGTACTGGGGCCAGATACGCAGTATTTT. The V call is TRBV9, the J call TRBJ2-3, with a weak D call TRBD1 (5 bases). The germline V gene encodes CDR1 SGDLS and CDR2 YYNGEE. V was clipped by 0 bases and J by 4 bases, with 15 bases between them. The CDR3 totals 16 residues.

The genes are TRBV30 and TRBJ1-1, with 7 positions matching TRBD1. This CDR3 has 16 residues. The V and J ends lost 2 bases and 1 base, in that order; junction bases with no gene match: 10. CDR1 and CDR2 (germline): GTSNPN, SVGIG (reference sequence). In nucleotides, the CDR3 is TGTGCCTGGAGTCCTCTCTTTCGACAGGGGAACACTGAAGCTTTCTTT. It is translated as CAWSPLFRQGNTEAFF.

The chain couples TRBV7-9 to TRBJ2-7; no definite D call. Trimming shortened V by 5 bases and J by 2 bases, and 19 bases separated the two germline ends. CDR1 SEHNR and CDR2 FQNEAQ come from the germline V gene (reference sequence). The CDR3 covers 16 residues. The CDR3 spells CASSTNVARYPYEQYF. CDR3 nucleotide sequence: TGTGCCAGCAGCACAAACGTCGCCCGCTATCCCTACGAGCAGTACTTC.

The chain links TRBV10-3 to TRBJ1-1; D not resolved. From germline, CDR1 is ENHRY and CDR2 SYGVKD. The CDR3 contains 16 residues. V lost 0 bases to trimming and J lost 0 bases, with 11 bases between them. CDR3 region: CAISESTRVVNTEAFF. The CDR3, as DNA: TGTGCCATCAGTGAGTCGACTCGTGTCGTGAACACTGAAGCTTTCTTT.

In this sample, this clone turned up once. Other DNA sequences within the sample encode an identical CDR3. The chain couples TRBV6-5 to TRBJ2-2; 7 nucleotides line up with TRBD1. This CDR3 spans 15 amino acids. With V trimmed by 5 bases and J by 2 bases, 5 bases remained unmatched. The germline CDR1 and CDR2 sequences are MNHEY and SVGAGI. The CDR3 sequence: CASSPTGENTGELFF. DNA of the CDR3: TGTGCCAGCAGTCCCACAGGGGAAAACACCGGGGAGCTGTTTTTT.

Turning to this clone: Other DNA variants within this sample encode the same CDR3. CDR3 in amino acids: CASSYGRGYEQYF. DNA for the CDR3: TGTGCCAGCAGTTACGGCAGGGGCTACGAGCAGTACTTC. The V and J genes are TRBV6-5 and TRBJ2-7; D is possibly TRBD1 (6 bases). CDR1 MNHEY and CDR2 SVGAGI come from the germline V gene. This CDR3 has 13 amino acids. Trimming removed 2 bases from V and 3 bases from J, with 8 bases in between.

The V call is TRBV10-3, the J call TRBJ1-1; 11 nucleotides align to TRBD1. The V gene end was trimmed by 0 bases and the J gene end by 0 bases; junction bases not matched to a gene: 6. Germline CDR1 is ENHRY and CDR2 is SYGVKD. The CDR3 is 18 residues long. CDR3 DNA sequence: TGTGCCATCAGTGAGTCGGACAGGGGGCCAGTCGTGAACACTGAAGCTTTCTTT. Its protein is CAISESDRGPVVNTEAFF.

Details on this clone: An end of the junction differs from the germline gene, which may be a read error. V gene TRBV15 combines with J gene TRBJ1-3; D possibly corresponds to TRBD1 (5 bases). The germline V gene has CDR1 LNHNV and CDR2 YYDKDF (reference sequence). The CDR3 runs to 16 residues. CDR3 loop: CATSGDSRDLGNTIYF. Written as DNA, the CDR3 is TGTGCCACCAGCGGAGATTCCCGGGACTTGGGAAACACCATATATTTT.

J is TRBJ2-1 and V is TRBV7-6; 11 nucleotides line up with TRBD2. The germline V gene encodes CDR1 SGHVS and CDR2 FNYEAQ. The CDR3 spans 15 residues. J was trimmed by 5 bases and V by 2 bases; bases with no gene match: 2. Written as DNA, the CDR3 is TGTGCCAGCAGCTTAATAGCGGGAGGGGACAATGAGCAGTTCTTC. Its protein product is CASSLIAGGDNEQFF.

V usage is TRBV29-1 and J usage is TRBJ2-7; 8 bases are shared with TRBD1. This CDR3 spans 14 amino acids. V lost 6 bases to trimming and J lost 6 bases; unmatched junction nucleotides: 13. CDR1 is SQVTM, CDR2 ANQGSEA, per germline. The CDR3, as DNA: TGCAGCGTCCTACAGGGGACAGGTTTGTTCGAGCAGTACTTC. Translated: CSVLQGTGLFEQYF.

Points on this clone: The same CDR3 is also encoded by other DNA sequences in this sample. The rearrangement links TRBV4-3 to TRBJ1-1, with D possibly being TRBD1 (5 bases). Trimming left V 0 bases short and J 4 bases short, with 9 bases between. CDR1 LGHNA and CDR2 YSLEER come from the germline V gene. The CDR3 is 14 amino acids. CDR3 nucleotides: TGCGCCAGCAGCCAAGACTTGGGGGGCACTGAAGCTTTCTTT. Encoded protein: CASSQDLGGTEAFF.

The chain links TRBV11-1 to TRBJ2-3, with a possible D match to TRBD2 (5 bases). Trimming took 3 bases from V and 1 from J, leaving 14 bases between them. Germline CDR1 SGHAT, CDR2 FQDESV (reference sequence). The CDR3 spans 16 residues. This CDR3 reads CASSFEGYAGTDTQYF. The CDR3 bases are TGTGCCAGCAGCTTCGAGGGTTATGCGGGCACAGATACGCAGTATTTT. Full variable domain (outside the CDR3, taken from reference TRBV11-1 and TRBJ2-3): EAEVAQSPRYKITEKSQAVAFWCDPISGHATLYWYRQILGQGPELLVQFQDESVVDDSQLPKDRFSAERLKGVDSTLKIQPAELGDSAMYLCASSFEGYAGTDTQYFGPGTRLTVL.

This clone was recorded only once. The chain uses TRBV5-4 and TRBJ1-1, with TRBD1 matching over 7 bases. The CDR3 consists of 14 residues. The V gene's germline CDR1 is SGHNT and CDR2 YYREEE (reference sequence). V gave up 3 bases and J gave up 1 base; unmatched junction bases: 3. CDR3 DNA: TGTGCCAGCAGCTGGGACAGACAGAACACTGAAGCTTTCTTT. Translating it yields CASSWDRQNTEAFF. The full variable domain, with the rest looked up from reference TRBV5-4 and TRBJ1-1, is ETGVTQSPTHLIKTRGQQVTLRCSSQSGHNTVSWYQQALGQGPQFIFQYYREEENGRGNFPPRFSGLQFPNYSSELNVNALELDDSALYLCASSWDRQNTEAFFGQGTRLTVV.

The chain couples TRBV10-3 to TRBJ1-2; TRBD1 might be the D (6 bases). The CDR3 runs 11 residues. CDR1 ENHRY and CDR2 SYGVKD come from the germline V gene. V lost 8 bases and J lost 4, with 8 bases in between. The CDR3 DNA is TGTGCCATCGGGGGGCCCTATGGCTACACCTTC. It is translated as CAIGGPYGYTF.

The chain recombines TRBV9 with TRBJ2-3; 9 bases fit TRBD2. V lost 1 base, J lost 0 bases, and 3 bases stayed unmatched. The germline CDR1 and CDR2 sequences are SGDLS and YYNGEE. The CDR3 is 16 residues long. CDR3 loop: CASSVWAGGSTDTQYF. The DNA of the CDR3 is TGTGCCAGCAGCGTATGGGCGGGAGGGAGCACAGATACGCAGTATTTT.

This CDR3 reads CASGVSLSGNIQYF. DNA of the CDR3: TGTGCCTCGGGGGTGTCCCTCTCGGGCAACATTCAGTACTTC. J is TRBJ2-4 and V is TRBV7-9, with a tentative D call TRBD2 (6 bases). CDR1 SEHNR and CDR2 FQNEAQ come from the germline V gene (reference sequence). The CDR3 is 14 residues long. Trimming left V 11 bases short and J 7 bases short, with 21 bases between.

The rearrangement joins TRBV6-1 to TRBJ2-1; D is undetermined. CDR1 and CDR2 from the germline V gene are MNHNS and SASEGT. The CDR3 runs to 13 residues. The ends were cut back, 1 base at V and 5 bases at J, with 6 bases in the middle. The CDR3 here is CASSEGPHNEQFF. The CDR3 DNA sequence: TGTGCCAGCAGTGAAGGACCTCACAATGAGCAGTTCTTC.

In its sample, this clone was seen once. This sample also contains other DNA sequences that code for the same CDR3. The chain carries TRBV10-1 and TRBJ2-7, with 7 bases fitting TRBD2. CDR1 and CDR2 from the germline V gene are WNHNN and SYGVQD (reference sequence). V lost 0 bases to trimming and J lost 3 bases; unmatched junction nucleotides: 2. This CDR3 is 14 amino acids long. CDR3 amino acids: CASSESTGGYEQYF. CDR3 nucleotides: TGCGCCAGCAGTGAGTCAACGGGGGGCTACGAGCAGTACTTC.

V is TRBV11-2 and J is TRBJ1-1; D perhaps matches TRBD1 (6 bases). The CDR3 loop spans 13 amino acids. Germline CDR1 is SGHAT and CDR2 is FQNNGV. Trimming stripped 2 bases from V and 8 bases from J, with 12 bases between. The CDR3 DNA reads TGTGCCAGCAGCTTATTAAGGGGGGGCGAAGCTTTCTTT. This codes for CASSLLRGGEAFF.

Regarding this clone: Other DNA sequences in this specimen translate into the identical CDR3. This chain uses TRBV4-3 with TRBJ2-7; TRBD2 matches at 9 bases. The CDR3 spans 16 residues. V trimming: 0 bases; J trimming: 1 base; junction bases outside the gene matches: 4. Germline assignment: CDR1 LGHNA and CDR2 YSLEER. DNA of the CDR3: TGCGCCAGCAGCCAAGATCTGGCGGGAGGGTCCTACGAGCAGTACTTC. It is translated as CASSQDLAGGSYEQYF.

This clone was observed a single time. V and J are TRBV12-5 and TRBJ1-1; D remains unclear. The V gene lost 1 base and the J gene lost 2 bases, with 5 bases spanning the gap. The CDR3 has 13 amino acids. The germline V gene has CDR1 LGHNT and CDR2 FRNRAP. The CDR3 nucleotides are TGTGCTAGTGGTTTGGGAATTAACACTGAAGCTTTCTTT. As protein: CASGLGINTEAFF.

The chain is built from TRBV29-1 and TRBJ2-1; the D gene is possibly TRBD2 (5 bases). V lost 5 bases to trimming and J lost 10 bases, with 15 bases between them. The CDR3 totals 12 residues. The germline gives CDR1 SQVTM, CDR2 ANQGSEA. CDR3 in DNA: TGCAGCGTTCCCTCGCCACGCGGGGAGCAGTTCTTC. It encodes CSVPSPRGEQFF.

The chain links TRBV13 to TRBJ2-5; 9 nucleotides align to TRBD1. CDR3 length: 15 residues. Trimming at V came to 4 bases and at J to 3 bases, leaving 6 bases not matched to a gene. From germline, CDR1 is PRHDT and CDR2 FYEKMQ (reference sequence). CDR3 nucleotide sequence: TGTGCCAGCAGCTCGAGGACAGGGGCTGAAGAGACCCAGTACTTC. Residues: CASSSRTGAEETQYF.